This entry is about one T cell receptor (beta chain). Its antigen is still unknown. Tagging with unique molecular identifiers was a feature of the TCR beta cDNA libraries. Input amounts of about 0.95 to 10 million T cells were used. These gave around 500,000 cDNA molecules, so each molecule approximated one T cell. TCRdb re-called the PCR reads through MiXCR, storing one row per CDR3 protein. The repertoire holds 820,000 or so distinct CDR3 sequences, with 53% as singletons. These data originate in a study of post-analysis software for immune sequencing data. Study-wide results and caveats: Same-batch samples co-clustered strongly by F measure. When patients were compared with controls, 4 or 5 TRBV segments were more frequent, TRBV5-6, TRBV5-1 and TRBV20-1 among them.

Between the trimmed V and J ends, which lost 4 bases and 4 bases, there was a span of 19 bases. CDR3 length: 15 residues. CDR1 and CDR2 (germline): SQVTM, ANQGSEA. The chain combines TRBV29-1 with TRBJ1-2; TRBD1 might be the D (6 bases). This clonotype was obtained from a girl under 18 with multiple sclerosis. Input material: blood. The CDR3 region has the DNA TGCAGCGTTGGCTATCCCACAGGGTCAACCTATGGCTACACCTTC. Protein: CSVGYPTGSTYGYTF.